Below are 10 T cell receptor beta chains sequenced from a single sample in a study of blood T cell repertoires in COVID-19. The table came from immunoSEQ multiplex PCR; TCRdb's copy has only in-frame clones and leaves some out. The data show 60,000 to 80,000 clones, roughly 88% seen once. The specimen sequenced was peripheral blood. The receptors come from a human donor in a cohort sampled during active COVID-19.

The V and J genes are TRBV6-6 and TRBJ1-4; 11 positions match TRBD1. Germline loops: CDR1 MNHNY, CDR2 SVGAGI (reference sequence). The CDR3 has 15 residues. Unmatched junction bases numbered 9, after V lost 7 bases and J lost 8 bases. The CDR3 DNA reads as TGTGCCAGCAATCCCACCGGGACAGGGGGGGAAAAACTGTTTTTT. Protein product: CASNPTGTGGEKLFF.

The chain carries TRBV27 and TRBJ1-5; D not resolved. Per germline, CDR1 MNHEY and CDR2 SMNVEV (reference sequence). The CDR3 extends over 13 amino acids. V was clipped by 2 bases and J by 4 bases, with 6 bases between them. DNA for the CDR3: TGTGCCAGCAGTTTAGGGCCAAATCAGCCCCAGCATTTT. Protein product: CASSLGPNQPQHF.

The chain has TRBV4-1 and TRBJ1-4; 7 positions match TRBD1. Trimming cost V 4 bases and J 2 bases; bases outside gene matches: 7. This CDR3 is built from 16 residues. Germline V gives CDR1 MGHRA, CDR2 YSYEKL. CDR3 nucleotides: TGCGCCAGCAGCCGAATTACAGGGGTCACTAATGAAAAACTGTTTTTT. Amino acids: CASSRITGVTNEKLFF.

The CDR3, as DNA: TGTGCCAGCAGCTTCGGAGCCAACGCCGGGGAGCTGTTTTTT. Its translation: CASSFGANAGELFF. This rearrangement joins TRBV13 to TRBJ2-2; D is uncertain. Germline V gene sequence: CDR1 PRHDT, CDR2 FYEKMQ (reference sequence). V lost 3 bases and J lost 6, with 11 bases in between. The length of the CDR3 is 14 residues.

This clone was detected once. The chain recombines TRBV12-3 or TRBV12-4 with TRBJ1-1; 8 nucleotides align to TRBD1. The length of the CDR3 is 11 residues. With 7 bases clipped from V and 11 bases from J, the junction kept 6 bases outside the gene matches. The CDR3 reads CASNQGARAFF. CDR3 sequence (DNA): TGTGCCAGCAATCAGGGGGCACGGGCTTTCTTT.

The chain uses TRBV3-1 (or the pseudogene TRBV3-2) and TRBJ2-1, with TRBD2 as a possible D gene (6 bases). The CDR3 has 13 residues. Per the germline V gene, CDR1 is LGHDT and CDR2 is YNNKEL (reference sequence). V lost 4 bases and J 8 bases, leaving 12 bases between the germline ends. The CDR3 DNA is TGTGCCAGCAGCCGGTCCACTAGCTATGAGCAGTTCTTC. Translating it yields CASSRSTSYEQFF.

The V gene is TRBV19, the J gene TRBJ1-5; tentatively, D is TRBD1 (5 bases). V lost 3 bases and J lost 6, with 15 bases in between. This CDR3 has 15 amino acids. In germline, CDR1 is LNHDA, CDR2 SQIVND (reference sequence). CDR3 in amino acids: CASSMSGGQGQPQHF. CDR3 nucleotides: TGTGCCAGTAGTATGTCGGGGGGTCAGGGTCAGCCCCAGCATTTT. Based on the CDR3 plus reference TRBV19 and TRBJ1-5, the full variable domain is DGGITQSPKYLFRKEGQNVTLSCEQNLNHDAMYWYRQDPGQGLRLIYYSQIVNDFQKGDIAEGYSVSREKKESFPLTVTSAQKNPTAFYLCASSMSGGQGQPQHFGDGTRLSIL.

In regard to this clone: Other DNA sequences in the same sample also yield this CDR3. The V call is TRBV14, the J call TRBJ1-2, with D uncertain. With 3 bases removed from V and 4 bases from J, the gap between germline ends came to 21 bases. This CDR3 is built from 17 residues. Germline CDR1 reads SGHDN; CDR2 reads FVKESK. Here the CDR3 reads CASSHAVELTYGYGYTF. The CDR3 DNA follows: TGTGCCAGCAGCCATGCTGTGGAGTTGACTTATGGCTATGGCTACACCTTC.

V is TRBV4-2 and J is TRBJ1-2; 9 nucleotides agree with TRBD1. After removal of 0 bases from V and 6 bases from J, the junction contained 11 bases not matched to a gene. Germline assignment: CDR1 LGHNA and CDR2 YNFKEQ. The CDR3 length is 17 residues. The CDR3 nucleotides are TGTGCCAGCAGCCAAGAAAACAGGGGGCTAATAGAGGATGGCTACACCTTC. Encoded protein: CASSQENRGLIEDGYTF.

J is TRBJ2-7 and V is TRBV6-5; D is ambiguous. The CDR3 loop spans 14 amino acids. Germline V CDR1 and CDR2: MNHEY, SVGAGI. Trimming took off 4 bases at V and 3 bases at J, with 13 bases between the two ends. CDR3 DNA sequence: TGTGCCAGCAGTTCGGAGCCCACTCACTACGAGCAGTACTTC. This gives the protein CASSSEPTHYEQYF.